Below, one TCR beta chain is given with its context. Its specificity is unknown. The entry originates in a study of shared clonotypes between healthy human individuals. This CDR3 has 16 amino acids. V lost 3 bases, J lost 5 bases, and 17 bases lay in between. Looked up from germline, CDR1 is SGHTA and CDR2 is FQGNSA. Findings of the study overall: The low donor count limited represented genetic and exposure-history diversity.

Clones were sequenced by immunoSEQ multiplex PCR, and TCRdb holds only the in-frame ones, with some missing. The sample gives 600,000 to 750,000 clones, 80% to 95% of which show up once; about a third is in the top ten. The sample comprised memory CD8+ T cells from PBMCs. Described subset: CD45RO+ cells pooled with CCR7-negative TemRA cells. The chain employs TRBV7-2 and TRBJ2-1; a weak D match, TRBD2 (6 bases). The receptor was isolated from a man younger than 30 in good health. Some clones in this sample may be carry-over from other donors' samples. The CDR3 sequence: CASSLDTSSRDNEQFF. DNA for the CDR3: TGTGCCAGCAGCTTGGATACTAGCAGCCGGGACAATGAGCAGTTCTTC.